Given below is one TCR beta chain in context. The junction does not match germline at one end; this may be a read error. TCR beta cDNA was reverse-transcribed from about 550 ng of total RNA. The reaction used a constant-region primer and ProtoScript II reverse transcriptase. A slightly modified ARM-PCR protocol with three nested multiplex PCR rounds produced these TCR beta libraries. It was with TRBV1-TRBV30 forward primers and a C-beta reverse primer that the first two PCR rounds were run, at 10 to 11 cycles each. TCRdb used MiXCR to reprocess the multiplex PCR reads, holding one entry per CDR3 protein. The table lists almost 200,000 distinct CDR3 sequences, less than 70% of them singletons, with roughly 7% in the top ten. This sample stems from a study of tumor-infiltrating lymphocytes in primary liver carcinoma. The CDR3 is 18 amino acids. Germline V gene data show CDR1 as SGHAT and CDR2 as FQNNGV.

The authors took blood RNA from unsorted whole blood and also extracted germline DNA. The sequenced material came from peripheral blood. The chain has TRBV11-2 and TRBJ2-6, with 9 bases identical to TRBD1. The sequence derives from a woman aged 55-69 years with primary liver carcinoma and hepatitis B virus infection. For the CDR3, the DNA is TGTGCCAGCAGCTTAGTGGGACAGGGTAGCTCTGGGACCAATGTCCTGACTTTC. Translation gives CASSLVGQGSSGTNVLTF.